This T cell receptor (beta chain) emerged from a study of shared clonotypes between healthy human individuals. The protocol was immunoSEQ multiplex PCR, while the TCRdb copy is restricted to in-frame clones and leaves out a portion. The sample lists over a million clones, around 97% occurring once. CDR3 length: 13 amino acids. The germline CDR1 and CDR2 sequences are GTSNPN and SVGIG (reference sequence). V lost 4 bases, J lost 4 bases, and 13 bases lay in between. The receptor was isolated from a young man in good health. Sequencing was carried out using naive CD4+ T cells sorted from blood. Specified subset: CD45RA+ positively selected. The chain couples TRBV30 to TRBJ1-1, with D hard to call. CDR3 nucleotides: TGTGCCTGGACCTGGGAGTGGGGCACTGAAGCTTTCTTT. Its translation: CAWTWEWGTEAFF.